Shown below are 29 T cell receptor beta chains from a single sample sequenced in a study of T cell responses to AZD1222 COVID-19 vaccine. Assay: immunoSEQ multiplex PCR; the TCRdb copy retains only in-frame clones and omits some. The table shows 150,000 to 200,000 clones, with approximately 91% occurring only once. Here the sequenced sample was peripheral blood, taken on day 0 of AZD1222 vaccination. These receptors all stem from an adult in good health.

The chain carries TRBV18 and TRBJ1-1, with unresolved D. V lost 3 bases to trimming and J lost 0 bases, with 11 bases between them. The V gene's germline CDR1 is KGHSH and CDR2 LQKENI. CDR3 length: 15 amino acids. The CDR3 sequence is CASSPRTWMNTEAFF. The CDR3 DNA sequence: TGTGCCAGCTCACCCCGGACGTGGATGAACACTGAAGCTTTCTTT. The full variable domain, with the rest looked up from reference TRBV18 and TRBJ1-1, is NAGVMQNPRHLVRRRGQEARLRCSPMKGHSHVYWYRQLPEEGLKFMVYLQKENIIDESGMPKERFSAEFPKEGPSILRIQQVVRGDSAAYFCASSPRTWMNTEAFFGQGTRLTVV.

This clone was seen just once. The gene calls are TRBV13 and TRBJ2-3; the match to TRBD2 covers 8 bases. The CDR3 has 15 residues. Germline values: CDR1 PRHDT, CDR2 FYEKMQ (reference sequence). V dropped 5 bases and J dropped 4; count of bases not matched to a gene: 8. The DNA for the CDR3 is TGTGCCAGCAGCCCAGCACTAGCGGCTTCAGATACGCAGTATTTT. This encodes CASSPALAASDTQYF.

The genes are TRBV12-3 or TRBV12-4 and TRBJ2-7, with 8 bases matching TRBD2. The CDR3 is made up of 13 amino acids. V shed 1 base, J shed 4 bases, and the junction held 0 bases outside the gene matches. The chain's CDR3 is CASSLGGGYEQYV. Written as DNA, the CDR3 is TGTGCCAGCAGTTTAGGCGGGGGGTACGAGCAGTACGTC.

V and J are TRBV15 and TRBJ1-2, with D uncertain. The V end was cut by 1 base, the J end by 0 bases, with 12 bases between. Germline assignment: CDR1 LNHNV and CDR2 YYDKDF (reference sequence). The CDR3 is 16 amino acids. The DNA of the CDR3 is TGTGCCACCAGCAGAGGGACGGGCCCCACTAACTATGGCTACACCTTC. It translates to CATSRGTGPTNYGYTF.

The CDR3 sequence: CASSRAPGGMNTEAFF. The CDR3 DNA reads as TGTGCCAGTAGTAGGGCCCCTGGGGGAATGAACACTGAAGCTTTCTTT. This chain links TRBV19 with TRBJ1-1, with a tentative D call TRBD1 (5 bases). The V and J ends lost 4 bases and 0 bases respectively, with 15 bases between them. Germline lookup yields CDR1 LNHDA and CDR2 SQIVND (reference sequence). The CDR3 extends over 16 amino acids.

CDR3 in DNA: TGTGCCAGCAGCCCGGGCTCCGGGGCATGGAGCACTGAAGCTTTCTTT. Translating it yields CASSPGSGAWSTEAFF. The chain has TRBV9 and TRBJ1-1; possibly TRBD1 for D (5 bases). CDR3 length: 16 amino acids. Trimming shortened V by 4 bases and J by 4 bases, and 20 bases separated the two germline ends. CDR1 SGDLS and CDR2 YYNGEE come from the germline V gene.

Turning to this clone: The sample has other DNA sequences that encode this CDR3 too. This chain uses TRBV5-1 with TRBJ1-5, with 9 bases matching TRBD1. V was clipped by 4 bases and J by 7 bases; unmatched bases: 6. CDR3 size: 14 residues. CDR1 and CDR2 (germline): SGHRS, YFSETQ. CDR3 nucleotide sequence: TGCGCCAGCAGCCCGGGACAGGGAAGGCAGCCCCAGCATTTT. It codes for CASSPGQGRQPQHF.

The V gene is TRBV2, the J gene TRBJ2-7; TRBD2 matches 8 bases. V lost 3 bases to trimming and J lost 6 bases; unmatched junction nucleotides: 7. The CDR3 length is 14 residues. CDR1 and CDR2 from the germline V gene are SNHLY and FYNNEI. CDR3 nucleotide sequence: TGTGCCAGCAGTGATCTCCGGGGGGGCGGCGAGCAGTACGTC. It codes for CASSDLRGGGEQYV.

This clone was counted a single time. This rearrangement joins TRBV5-1 to TRBJ1-1; the D is unclear. Trimming left V 2 bases short and J 0 bases short, with 11 bases between. The CDR3 is 15 amino acids. Germline CDR1 and CDR2: SGHRS and YFSETQ. The chain's CDR3 is CASSFGDYMNTEAFF. The CDR3 DNA reads TGCGCCAGCAGCTTCGGTGACTATATGAACACTGAAGCTTTCTTT.

The chain has TRBV28 and TRBJ1-3; D might be TRBD1 (6 bases). The CDR3 consists of 15 residues. The V end lost 2 bases, the J end lost 3 bases, and 11 bases lay between the germline ends. Germline V gene sequence: CDR1 MDHEN, CDR2 SYDVKM. The CDR3 here is CASSLGQGNGNTIYF. The CDR3 bases are TGTGCCAGCAGTTTAGGGCAGGGGAATGGAAACACCATATATTTT.

The chain employs TRBV9 and TRBJ2-1, with D tentatively TRBD1 (6 bases). The CDR3 extends over 14 amino acids. With 0 bases removed from V and 5 bases from J, the gap between germline ends came to 9 bases. Germline lookup yields CDR1 SGDLS and CDR2 YYNGEE. The CDR3 DNA reads as TGTGCCAGCAGCGTAGAAGGGGGAAACAATGAGCAGTTCTTC. Translating gives CASSVEGGNNEQFF.

This clone was detected only once. The chain links TRBV19 to TRBJ2-3; perhaps TRBD2 as D (5 bases). V was pared by 4 bases and J by 2 bases, with 16 bases between. Per the germline V gene, CDR1 is LNHDA and CDR2 is SQIVND (reference sequence). This CDR3 has 16 residues. The CDR3 sequence: CASSTLGEGYTDTQYF. The CDR3 nucleotides read TGTGCCAGTAGTACCCTAGGAGAGGGATACACAGATACGCAGTATTTT.

With respect to this clone: The sample carries other DNA sequences with the same CDR3. The chain carries TRBV4-2 and TRBJ1-6, with TRBD1 matching 8 bases. The CDR3 consists of 16 residues. The ends lost 0 bases at V and 11 bases at J; junction bases unmatched: 9. The germline CDR1 and CDR2 sequences are LGHNA and YNFKEQ. This CDR3 is CASSQDLTGGGTPLHF. The DNA for the CDR3 is TGTGCCAGCAGCCAAGATCTAACAGGGGGTGGGACACCCCTCCACTTT.

The J gene is TRBJ2-1, the V gene TRBV10-1, with D perhaps TRBD2 (7 bases). In germline, CDR1 is WNHNN, CDR2 SYGVQD (reference sequence). The ends were cut back, 1 base at V and 9 bases at J, with 10 bases in the middle. The CDR3 totals 13 residues. This chain's CDR3 is CASSEWGGGEQFF. CDR3 in DNA: TGCGCCAGCAGTGAGTGGGGGGGCGGTGAGCAGTTCTTC.

The gene calls are TRBV2 and TRBJ2-7; D might be TRBD2 (6 bases). This CDR3 has 11 amino acids. Germline V gene data show CDR1 as SNHLY and CDR2 as FYNNEI. Trimming cost V 5 bases and J 6 bases, with 8 bases left between them. The CDR3 protein is CASSNGGEQYV. CDR3 nucleotides: TGTGCCAGCAGTAACGGGGGCGAGCAGTACGTC.

J is TRBJ1-2 and V is TRBV7-6; 9 bases map to TRBD1. This CDR3 contains 15 residues. Germline CDR1 and CDR2: SGHVS and FNYEAQ. With 3 bases clipped from V and 8 bases from J, the junction kept 10 bases outside the gene matches. CDR3 protein: CASSLGTGSGGGYTF. In DNA, the CDR3 is TGTGCCAGCAGCTTGGGGACAGGGAGTGGCGGCGGCTACACCTTC.

This clone was counted a single time. CDR3 loop: CASSREIQYF. As DNA, the CDR3 is TGTGCCAGCAGTCGAGAAATTCAGTACTTC. The chain uses TRBV28 and TRBJ2-4; the D is unclear. The CDR3 runs 10 residues. In germline, CDR1 is MDHEN, CDR2 SYDVKM. Trimming shortened V by 5 bases and J by 10 bases, and 6 bases separated the two germline ends.

This chain uses TRBV18 with TRBJ2-3; D remains ambiguous. The V end lost 5 bases, the J end lost 1 base, and 4 bases lay between the germline ends. From germline, CDR1 is KGHSH and CDR2 LQKENI. This CDR3 contains 12 residues. The CDR3 DNA reads TGTGCCAGCTCATCCCGCACAGATACGCAGTATTTT. This sequence encodes CASSSRTDTQYF.

Details on this clone: The sample carries other DNA sequences with the same CDR3. The chain recombines TRBV3-1 (or the pseudogene TRBV3-2) with TRBJ1-2; D perhaps matches TRBD1 (6 bases). V was shortened by 1 base and J by 2 bases, with 8 bases between the two germline ends. The CDR3 covers 14 residues. The germline CDR1 and CDR2 sequences are LGHDT and YNNKEL (reference sequence). The CDR3 nucleotides are TGTGCCAGCAGCCAAGGGCAGGGGAACTATGGCTACACCTTC. It is translated as CASSQGQGNYGYTF.

This clone was seen just once. The chain links TRBV7-2 to TRBJ2-3, with a weak D call TRBD1 (5 bases). The CDR3 consists of 15 residues. The germline CDR1 and CDR2 sequences are SGHTA and FQGNSA. V was pared by 4 bases and J by 3 bases, with 14 bases between. The DNA of the CDR3 is TGTGCCAGCAGCTCAGGGTCTTCTAGGACAGATACGCAGTATTTT. Its translation: CASSSGSSRTDTQYF.

V gene TRBV10-1 combines with J gene TRBJ1-1; D may be TRBD1 (6 bases). The germline V gene has CDR1 WNHNN and CDR2 SYGVQD (reference sequence). The V gene lost 6 bases and the J gene lost 2 bases, with 10 bases spanning the gap. The CDR3 has 13 amino acids. The CDR3 bases are TGCGCCAGCAGGAGGACAGACAACACTGAAGCTTTCTTT. It encodes CASRRTDNTEAFF.

The chain carries TRBV7-8 and TRBJ2-1, with a weak D call TRBD2 (6 bases). The germline gives CDR1 SGHVS, CDR2 FQNEAQ. V was cut by 5 bases and J by 6 bases, with 14 bases left in between. The CDR3 runs 14 residues. In nucleotides, the CDR3 is TGTGCCAGCAGCCCTGAACGGGACTCCAATGAGCAGTTCTTC. Translated, it gives CASSPERDSNEQFF. Supplemented by reference TRBV7-8 and TRBJ2-1, the full variable domain reads GAGVSQSPRYKVAKRGQDVALRCDPISGHVSLFWYQQALGQGPEFLTYFQNEAQLDKSGLPSDRFFAERPEGSVSTLKIQRTQQEDSAVYLCASSPERDSNEQFFGPGTRLTVL.

V and J are TRBV6-5 and TRBJ2-3, with a possible D match to TRBD2 (6 bases). V lost 0 bases and J 4 bases, leaving 14 bases between the germline ends. Germline assignment: CDR1 MNHEY and CDR2 SVGAGI. CDR3 length equals 16 residues. CDR3 loop: CASSYSGGPGADTQYF. DNA of the CDR3: TGTGCCAGCAGTTACTCAGGCGGGCCGGGGGCAGATACGCAGTATTTT.

The chain uses TRBV2 and TRBJ1-4; 7 nucleotides agree with TRBD1. V lost 1 base, J lost 3 bases, and 2 bases stayed unmatched. The CDR3 has 15 amino acids. Germline loops: CDR1 SNHLY, CDR2 FYNNEI. This CDR3 reads CASSEDGQANEKLFF. CDR3 bases: TGTGCCAGCAGTGAAGATGGACAGGCTAATGAAAAACTGTTTTTT. The whole variable domain, filled in from reference TRBV2 and TRBJ1-4, reads EPEVTQTPSHQVTQMGQEVILRCVPISNHLYFYWYRQILGQKVEFLVSFYNNEISEKSEIFDDQFSVERPDGSNFTLKIRSTKLEDSAMYFCASSEDGQANEKLFFGSGTQLSVL.

The V call is TRBV7-2, the J call TRBJ2-1; no clear D. Germline lookup yields CDR1 SGHTA and CDR2 FQGNSA. CDR3 length: 13 amino acids. The V and J ends lost 4 bases and 7 bases respectively, with 11 bases between them. CDR3 loop: CASSWPYRNEQFF. For the CDR3, the DNA is TGTGCCAGCAGCTGGCCTTATCGAAATGAGCAGTTCTTC.

CDR3 amino acids: CASSLGGGGNTIYF. CDR3 in DNA: TGCGCCAGCAGCTTGGGCGGCGGAGGAAACACCATATATTTT. The gene calls are TRBV5-1 and TRBJ1-3; no reliable D call. Germline CDR1 reads SGHRS; CDR2 reads YFSETQ. The CDR3 has 14 residues. V dropped 0 bases and J dropped 4 bases, with 8 bases sitting between them.

The rearrangement links TRBV7-9 to TRBJ2-7; 9 bases match TRBD2. The CDR3 sequence is 14 residues long. V gave up 6 bases and J gave up 5 bases; unmatched junction bases: 8. Germline-derived CDR1 and CDR2 are SEHNR and FQNEAQ (reference sequence). Here the CDR3 reads CASRVSGRGDEQYF. The CDR3 bases are TGTGCCAGCAGGGTTAGCGGGAGAGGCGACGAGCAGTACTTC.

This chain joins TRBV7-3 and TRBJ2-3; 9 nucleotides agree with TRBD2. From germline, CDR1 is SGHTA and CDR2 FQGTGA. This CDR3 spans 18 amino acids. Trimming removed 0 bases from V and 2 bases from J; junction bases left unmatched: 9. The CDR3 region has the DNA TGTGCCAGCAGCTTAACGTCGGCTAGCGGGGACTACACAGATACGCAGTATTTT. It specifies CASSLTSASGDYTDTQYF.

The genes are TRBV6-2 or TRBV6-3 and TRBJ1-5; D remains unclear. Germline V CDR1 and CDR2: MNHEY, SVGEGT. Between the trimmed V and J ends, which lost 2 bases and 0 bases, there was a span of 11 bases. The CDR3 covers 16 residues. Here the CDR3 reads CASSYGSANSNQPQHF. The CDR3 DNA follows: TGTGCCAGCAGTTACGGCTCAGCAAATAGCAATCAGCCCCAGCATTTT.